This T cell receptor beta chain emerged from a study of T cells after posttransplantation cyclophosphamide. Here immunoSEQ multiplex PCR was the method, and the copy in TCRdb shows in-frame clones only, minus some. The sample lists around 3,400 clones, around 95% occurring once. The naive gate required viable CD3+CD4+ or CD3+CD8+ cells with CCR7+CD45RA+CD45RO-CD95-CD27+CD28+ phenotype. The TCR comes from a woman between 45 and 60 years old in good health and a related stem cell transplant donor. The sequenced material came from naive CD8+ T cells sorted from PBMCs.

CDR3 bases: TGTGCCAGCAGTTTCCAGGGAACCCTCGAGTTCTTC. It specifies CASSFQGTLEFF. The chain links TRBV27 to TRBJ2-1, with D tentatively TRBD1 (5 bases). From germline, CDR1 is MNHEY and CDR2 SMNVEV (reference sequence). There are 12 residues in the CDR3. Trimming cost V 3 bases and J 14 bases, with 14 bases left between them.